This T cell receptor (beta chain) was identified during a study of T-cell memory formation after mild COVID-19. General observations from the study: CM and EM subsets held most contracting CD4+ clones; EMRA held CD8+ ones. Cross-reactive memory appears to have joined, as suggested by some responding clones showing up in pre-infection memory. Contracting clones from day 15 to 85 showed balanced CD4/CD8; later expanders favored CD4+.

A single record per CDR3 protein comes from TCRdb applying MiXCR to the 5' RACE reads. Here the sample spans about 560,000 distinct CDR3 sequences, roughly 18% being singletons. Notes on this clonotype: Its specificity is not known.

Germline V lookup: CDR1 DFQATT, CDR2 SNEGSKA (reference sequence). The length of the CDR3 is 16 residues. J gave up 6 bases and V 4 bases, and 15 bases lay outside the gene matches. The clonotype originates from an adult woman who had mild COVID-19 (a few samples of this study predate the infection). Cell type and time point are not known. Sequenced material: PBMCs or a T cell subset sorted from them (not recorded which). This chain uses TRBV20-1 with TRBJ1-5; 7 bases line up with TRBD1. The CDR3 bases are TGCAGTGCTATCGAGACAGGGATTAATCTCGGTCAGCCCCAGCATTTT. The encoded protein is CSAIETGINLGQPQHF.